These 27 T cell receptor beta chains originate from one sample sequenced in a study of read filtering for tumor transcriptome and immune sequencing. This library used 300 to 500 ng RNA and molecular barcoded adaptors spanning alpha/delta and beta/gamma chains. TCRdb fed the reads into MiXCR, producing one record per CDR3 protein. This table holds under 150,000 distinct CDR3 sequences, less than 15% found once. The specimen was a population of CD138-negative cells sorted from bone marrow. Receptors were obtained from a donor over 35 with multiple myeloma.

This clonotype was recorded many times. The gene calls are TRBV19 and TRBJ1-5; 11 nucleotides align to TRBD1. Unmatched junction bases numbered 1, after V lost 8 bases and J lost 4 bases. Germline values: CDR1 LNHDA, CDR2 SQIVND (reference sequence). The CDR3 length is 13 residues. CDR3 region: CASGQGANQPQHF. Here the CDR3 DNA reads TGTGCCAGTGGACAGGGGGCTAATCAGCCCCAGCATTTT.

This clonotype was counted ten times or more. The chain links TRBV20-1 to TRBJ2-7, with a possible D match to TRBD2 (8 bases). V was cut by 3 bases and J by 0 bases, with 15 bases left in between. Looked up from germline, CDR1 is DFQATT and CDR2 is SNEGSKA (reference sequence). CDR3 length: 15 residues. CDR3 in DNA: TGCAGTGCTAGCGGGAGGGACAGATCCTCCTACGAGCAGTACTTC. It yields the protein CSASGRDRSSYEQYF.

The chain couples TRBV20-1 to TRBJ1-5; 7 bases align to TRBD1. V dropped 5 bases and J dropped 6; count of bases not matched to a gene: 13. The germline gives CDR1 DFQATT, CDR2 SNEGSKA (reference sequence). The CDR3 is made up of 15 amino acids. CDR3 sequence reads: CSALRDRDLFQPQHF. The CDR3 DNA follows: TGCAGTGCTCTCCGGGACAGAGATCTTTTTCAGCCCCAGCATTTT.

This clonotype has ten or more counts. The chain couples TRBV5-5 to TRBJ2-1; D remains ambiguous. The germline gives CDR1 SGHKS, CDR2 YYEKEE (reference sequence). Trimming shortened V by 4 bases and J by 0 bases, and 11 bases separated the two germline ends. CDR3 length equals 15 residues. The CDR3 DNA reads TGTGCCAGCAGCGCAGGACCGAGCTCCTACAATGAGCAGTTCTTC. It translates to CASSAGPSSYNEQFF.

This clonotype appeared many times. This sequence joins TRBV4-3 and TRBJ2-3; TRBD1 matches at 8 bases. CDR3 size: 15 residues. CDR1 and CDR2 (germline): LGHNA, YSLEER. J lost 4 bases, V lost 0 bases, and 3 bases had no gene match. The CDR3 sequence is CASSQDRGLSDTQYF. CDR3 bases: TGCGCCAGCAGCCAAGACAGGGGGCTTTCAGATACGCAGTATTTT.

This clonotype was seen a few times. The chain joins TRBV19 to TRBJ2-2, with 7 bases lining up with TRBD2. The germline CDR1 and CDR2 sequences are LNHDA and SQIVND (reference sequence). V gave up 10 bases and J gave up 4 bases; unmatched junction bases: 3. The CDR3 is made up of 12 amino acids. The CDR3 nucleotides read TGTGCCACGGGAGGACCCACCGGGGAGCTGTTTTTT. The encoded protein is CATGGPTGELFF.

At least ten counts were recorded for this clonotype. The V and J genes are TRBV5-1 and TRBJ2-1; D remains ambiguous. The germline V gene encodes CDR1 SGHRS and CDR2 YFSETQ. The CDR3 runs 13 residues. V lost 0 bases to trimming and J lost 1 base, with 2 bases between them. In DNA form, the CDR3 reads TGCGCCAGCAGCTTGGATTCCTACAATGAGCAGTTCTTC. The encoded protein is CASSLDSYNEQFF. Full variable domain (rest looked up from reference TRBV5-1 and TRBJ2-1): KAGVTQTPRYLIKTRGQQVTLSCSPISGHRSVSWYQQTPGQGLQFLFEYFSETQRNKGNFPGRFSGRQFSNSRSEMNVSTLELGDSALYLCASSLDSYNEQFFGPGTRLTVL.

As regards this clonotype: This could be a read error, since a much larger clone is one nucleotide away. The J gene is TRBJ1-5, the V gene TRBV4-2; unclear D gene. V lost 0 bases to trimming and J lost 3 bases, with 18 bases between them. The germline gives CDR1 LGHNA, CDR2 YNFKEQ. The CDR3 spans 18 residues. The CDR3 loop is CASSQDGLYSVFNQPQHF. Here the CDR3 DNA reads TGTGCCAGCAGCCAAGATGGACTCTACAGCGTCTTCAATCAGCCCCAGCATTTT.

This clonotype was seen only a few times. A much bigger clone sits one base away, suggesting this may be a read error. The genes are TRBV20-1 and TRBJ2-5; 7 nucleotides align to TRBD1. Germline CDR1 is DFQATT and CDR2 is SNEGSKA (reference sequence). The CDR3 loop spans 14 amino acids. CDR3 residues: CSARVTGWQGTQYF. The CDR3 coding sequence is TGCAGTGCTAGAGTGACAGGGTGGCAAGGGACCCAGTACTTC.

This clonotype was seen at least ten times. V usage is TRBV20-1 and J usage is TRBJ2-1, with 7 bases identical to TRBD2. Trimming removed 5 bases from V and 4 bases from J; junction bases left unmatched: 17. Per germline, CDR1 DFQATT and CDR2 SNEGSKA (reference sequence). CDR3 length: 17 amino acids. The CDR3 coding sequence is TGCAGTGCTTCCCCGAGATCAGCGGGAAGGACTTACAATGAGCAGTTCTTC. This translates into CSASPRSAGRTYNEQFF.

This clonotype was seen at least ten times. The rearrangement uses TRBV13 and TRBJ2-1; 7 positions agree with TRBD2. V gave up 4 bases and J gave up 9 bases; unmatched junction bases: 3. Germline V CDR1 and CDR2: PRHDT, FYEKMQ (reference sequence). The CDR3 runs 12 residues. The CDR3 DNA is TGTGCCAGCAGCTACGGGAGGAGTGAGCAGTTCTTC. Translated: CASSYGRSEQFF.

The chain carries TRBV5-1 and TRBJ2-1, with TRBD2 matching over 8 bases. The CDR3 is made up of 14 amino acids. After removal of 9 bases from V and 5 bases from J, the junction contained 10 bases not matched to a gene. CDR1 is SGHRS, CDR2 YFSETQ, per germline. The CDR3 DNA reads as TGCGCCACCACCAACGGGGGGGTACACAATGAGCAGTTCTTC. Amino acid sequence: CATTNGGVHNEQFF. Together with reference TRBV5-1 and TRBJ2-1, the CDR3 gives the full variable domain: KAGVTQTPRYLIKTRGQQVTLSCSPISGHRSVSWYQQTPGQGLQFLFEYFSETQRNKGNFPGRFSGRQFSNSRSEMNVSTLELGDSALYLCATTNGGVHNEQFFGPGTRLTVL.

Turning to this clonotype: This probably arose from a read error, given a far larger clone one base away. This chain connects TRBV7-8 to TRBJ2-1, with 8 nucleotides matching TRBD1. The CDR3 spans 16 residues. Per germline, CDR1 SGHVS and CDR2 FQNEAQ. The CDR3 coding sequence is TGTGTCAGCAGCTTCCGAGACAGGGGACCGGGCAATGAGCAGTTCTTC. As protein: CVSSFRDRGPGNEQFF.

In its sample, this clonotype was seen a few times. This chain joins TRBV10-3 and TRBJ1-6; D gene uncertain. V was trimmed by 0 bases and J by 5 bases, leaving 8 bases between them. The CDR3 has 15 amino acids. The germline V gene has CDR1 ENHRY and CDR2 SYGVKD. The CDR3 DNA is TGTGCCATCAGTGAGTCTGCGGCTAATAATTCACCCCTCCACTTT. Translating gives CAISESAANNSPLHF.

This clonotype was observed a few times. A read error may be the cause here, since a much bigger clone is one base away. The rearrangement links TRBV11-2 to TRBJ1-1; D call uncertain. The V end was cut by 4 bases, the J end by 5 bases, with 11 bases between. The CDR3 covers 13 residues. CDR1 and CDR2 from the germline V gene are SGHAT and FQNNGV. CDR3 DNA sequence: TGTGCCAGCAGCTCTCCGCTTGGAACTGAAGCTTTCTTT. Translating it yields CASSSPLGTEAFF. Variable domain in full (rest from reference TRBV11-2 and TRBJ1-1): EAGVAQSPRYKIIEKRQSVAFWCNPISGHATLYWYQQILGQGPKLLIQFQNNGVVDDSQLPKDRFSAERLKGVDSTLKIQPAKLEDSAVYLCASSSPLGTEAFFGQGTRLTVV.

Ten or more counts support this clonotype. Here the CDR3 DNA reads TGTGCCACCAGTGATCTAGCGGGAGCCGGAGATACGCAGTATTTT. Translated, it gives CATSDLAGAGDTQYF. This chain uses TRBV24-1 with TRBJ2-3; 10 nucleotides agree with TRBD2. CDR1 is KGHDR, CDR2 SFDVKD, per germline. Unmatched junction bases numbered 4, after V lost 3 bases and J lost 5 bases. This CDR3 is 15 amino acids long.

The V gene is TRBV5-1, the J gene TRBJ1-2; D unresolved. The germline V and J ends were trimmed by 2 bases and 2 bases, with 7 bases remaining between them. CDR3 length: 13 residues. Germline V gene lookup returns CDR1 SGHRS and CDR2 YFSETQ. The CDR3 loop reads CASSFEQNYGYTF. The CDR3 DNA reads TGCGCCAGCAGCTTTGAACAGAACTATGGCTACACCTTC.

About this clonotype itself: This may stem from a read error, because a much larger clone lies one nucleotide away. In DNA form, the CDR3 reads TGTGCCAGCAGCTTACAACAGACCTCCCACAATGAGCAGTTCTTC. Its translation is CASSLQQTSHNEQFF. V and J are TRBV7-3 and TRBJ2-1, with D uncertain. The CDR3 consists of 15 residues. Germline values: CDR1 SGHTA, CDR2 FQGTGA. Supplemented by reference TRBV7-3 and TRBJ2-1, the full variable domain reads GAGVSQTPSNKVTEKGKYVELRCDPISGHTALYWYRQSLGQGPEFLIYFQGTGAADDSGLPNDRFFAVRPEGSVSTLKIQRTERGDSAVYLCASSLQQTSHNEQFFGPGTRLTVL.

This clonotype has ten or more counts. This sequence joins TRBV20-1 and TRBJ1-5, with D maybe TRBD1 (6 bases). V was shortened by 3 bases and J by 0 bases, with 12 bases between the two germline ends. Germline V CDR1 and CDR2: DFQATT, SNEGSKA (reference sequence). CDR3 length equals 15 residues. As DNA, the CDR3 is TGCAGTGCTAGCTTCGGGACATATAGCAATCAGCCCCAGCATTTT. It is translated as CSASFGTYSNQPQHF.

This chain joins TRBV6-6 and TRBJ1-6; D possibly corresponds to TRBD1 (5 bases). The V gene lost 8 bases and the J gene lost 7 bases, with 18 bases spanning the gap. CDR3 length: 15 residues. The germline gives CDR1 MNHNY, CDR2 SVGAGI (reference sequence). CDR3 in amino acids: CASLSPGRTNSPLHF. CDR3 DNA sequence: TGTGCCAGCCTATCCCCGGGACGGACGAATTCACCCCTCCACTTT.

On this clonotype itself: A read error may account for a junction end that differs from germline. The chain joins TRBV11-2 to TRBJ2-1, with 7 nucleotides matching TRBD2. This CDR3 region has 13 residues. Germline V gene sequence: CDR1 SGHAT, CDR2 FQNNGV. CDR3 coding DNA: TGTGCCAGCAGCAAAACTAGCGTGATTAAACAGTTATTC. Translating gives CASSKTSVIKQLF.

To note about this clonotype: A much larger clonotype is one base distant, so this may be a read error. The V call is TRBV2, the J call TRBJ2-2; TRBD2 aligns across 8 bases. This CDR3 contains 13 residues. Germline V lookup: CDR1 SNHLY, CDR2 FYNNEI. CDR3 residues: CAGRGLVTGELFF. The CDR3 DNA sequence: TGTGCCGGCAGGGGACTAGTTACCGGGGAGCTGTTTTTT.

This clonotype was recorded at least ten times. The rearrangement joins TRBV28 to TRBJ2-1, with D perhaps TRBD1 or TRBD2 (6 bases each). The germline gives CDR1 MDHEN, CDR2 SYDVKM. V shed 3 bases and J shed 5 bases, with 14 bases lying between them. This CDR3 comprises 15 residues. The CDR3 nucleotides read TGTGCCAGCAGTTTCAAGACAGGAGGGGACAATGAGCAGTTCTTC. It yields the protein CASSFKTGGDNEQFF.

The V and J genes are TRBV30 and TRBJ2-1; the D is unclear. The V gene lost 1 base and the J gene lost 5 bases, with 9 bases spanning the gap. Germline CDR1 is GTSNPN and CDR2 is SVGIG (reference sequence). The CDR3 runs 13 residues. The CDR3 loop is CAWSEQFHNEQFF. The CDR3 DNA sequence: TGTGCCTGGAGTGAGCAGTTCCACAATGAGCAGTTCTTC. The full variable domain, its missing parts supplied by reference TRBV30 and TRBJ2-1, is SQTIHQWPATLVQPVGSPLSLECTVEGTSNPNLYWYRQAAGRGLQLLFYSVGIGQISSEVPQNLSASRPQDRQFILSSKKLLLSDSGFYLCAWSEQFHNEQFFGPGTRLTVL.

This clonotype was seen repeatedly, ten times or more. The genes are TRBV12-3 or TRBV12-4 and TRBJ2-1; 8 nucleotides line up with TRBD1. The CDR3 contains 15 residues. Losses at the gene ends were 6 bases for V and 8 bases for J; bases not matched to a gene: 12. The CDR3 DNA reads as TGTGCCAGCAGGGCAACAGGGGGAGTAGTCGATGAGCAGTTCTTC. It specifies CASRATGGVVDEQFF.

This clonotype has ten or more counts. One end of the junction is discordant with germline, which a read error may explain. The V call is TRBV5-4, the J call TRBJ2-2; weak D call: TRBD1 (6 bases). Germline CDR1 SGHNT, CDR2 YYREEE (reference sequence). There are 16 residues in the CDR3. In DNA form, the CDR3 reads TGTGCCAGCAGCTCAAAAACAGGGAGCAACAACGGGGAGCTGTTTTTT. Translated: CASSSKTGSNNGELFF. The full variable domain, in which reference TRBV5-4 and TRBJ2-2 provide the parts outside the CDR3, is ETGVTQSPTHLIKTRGQQVTLRCSSQSGHNTVSWYQQALGQGPQFIFQYYREEENGRGNFPPRFSGLQFPNYSSELNVNALELDDSALYLCASSSKTGSNNGELFFGEGSRLTVL.

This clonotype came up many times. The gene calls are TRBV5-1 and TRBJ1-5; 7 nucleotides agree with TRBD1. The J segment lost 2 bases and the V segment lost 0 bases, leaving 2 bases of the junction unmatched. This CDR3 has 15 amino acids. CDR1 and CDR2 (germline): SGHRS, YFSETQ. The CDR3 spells CASSLGQGRNQPQHF. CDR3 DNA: TGCGCCAGCAGCTTGGGACAGGGTCGCAATCAGCCCCAGCATTTT.